This TCR beta chain was documented in a study of blood T cell dynamics during melanoma immunotherapy. Time point reported: pre-treatment baseline. Profiled with immunoSEQ multiplex PCR; TCRdb holds only in-frame clones, not every one. The table lists 9,900 or so clones, about 89% of them singletons, with about 7.4% in the top ten. Material: blood, obtained from a patient treated with checkpoint blockade. The TCR comes from a human donor with melanoma.

DNA for the CDR3: TGTGCCAGCAGCTCCCTCATGGGGTCACGAGATACGCAGTATTTT. It encodes CASSSLMGSRDTQYF. This chain uses TRBV5-6 with TRBJ2-3, with D hard to call. The CDR3 runs 15 residues. Germline values: CDR1 SGHDT, CDR2 YYEEEE. V shed 3 bases and J shed 5 bases, with 16 bases lying between them.